This entry lists 26 T cell receptor beta chains sequenced from one sample in a study of cytomegalovirus exposure and HLA in healthy donors. The PCR used 60 Vbeta and 13 Jbeta primers. Libraries were prepared by immunoSEQ multiplex PCR; TCRdb keeps only in-frame clonotypes and omits some of them. The table includes 190,000 or so clones, around 81% detected once. Source material: PBMCs. All receptors come from a woman in her 50s in good health and CMV-seropositive.

This chain connects TRBV7-9 to TRBJ2-5, with 7 bases identical to TRBD2. V lost 7 bases, J lost 2 bases, and 13 bases stayed unmatched. The CDR3 runs 16 residues. Germline values: CDR1 SEHNR, CDR2 FQNEAQ (reference sequence). CDR3 coding DNA: TGTGCCAGCACCTCTCCGGGGCGGGGAGGGCAAGAGACCCAGTACTTC. Protein sequence: CASTSPGRGGQETQYF. The variable domain in full, completed from reference TRBV7-9 and TRBJ2-5, reads DTGVSQNPRHKITKRGQNVTFRCDPISEHNRLYWYRQTLGQGPEFLTYFQNEAQLEKSRLLSDRFSAERPKGSFSTLEIQRTEQGDSAMYLCASTSPGRGGQETQYFGPGTRLLVL.

In this sample, this clone turned up once. CDR3 nucleotide sequence: TGTGCCAGCTCACTAGTAGTAGAGGGTAACGGCATAGGGCAGTTCTTC. It codes for CASSLVVEGNGIGQFF. The gene calls are TRBV18 and TRBJ2-1; tentatively, D is TRBD2 (5 bases). The CDR3 has 16 amino acids. Trimming took 4 bases from V and 12 from J, leaving 25 bases between them. The germline V gene encodes CDR1 KGHSH and CDR2 LQKENI.

The chain employs TRBV6-6 and TRBJ2-3; 9 bases align to TRBD2. V was clipped by 5 bases and J by 4 bases; unmatched bases: 10. Germline values: CDR1 MNHNY, CDR2 SVGAGI (reference sequence). The CDR3 consists of 16 residues. CDR3 region: CASSNPLAGSADTQYF. CDR3 nucleotide sequence: TGTGCCAGCAGTAATCCTCTAGCGGGGAGTGCAGATACGCAGTATTTT.

V gene TRBV6-1 combines with J gene TRBJ1-1; the D gene is possibly TRBD1 (5 bases). The germline CDR1 and CDR2 sequences are MNHNS and SASEGT. Trimming took off 9 bases at V and 4 bases at J, with 15 bases between the two ends. CDR3 length equals 13 residues. The CDR3 reads CASFAGGITEAFF. CDR3 DNA sequence: TGTGCCAGTTTCGCGGGGGGTATCACTGAAGCTTTCTTT.

DNA of the CDR3: TGCGCCAGCAGCCAAGATCGTGGGCGGGGGGAAGACGGCTATGGCTACACCTTC. Translating gives CASSQDRGRGEDGYGYTF. The V gene is TRBV4-1, the J gene TRBJ1-2; weak D call: TRBD1 (5 bases). CDR1 is MGHRA, CDR2 YSYEKL, per germline. Trimming left V 0 bases short and J 4 bases short, with 21 bases between. The CDR3 extends over 18 amino acids.

The chain uses TRBV19 and TRBJ1-3, with D possibly TRBD1 on 6 matching bases. The V gene's germline CDR1 is LNHDA and CDR2 SQIVND (reference sequence). The V gene lost 8 bases and the J gene lost 2 bases, with 22 bases spanning the gap. The CDR3 spans 17 residues. CDR3 in DNA: TGTGCCAGTTGGGGGCCGAGATCCAACAGCCCTGGAAACACCATATATTTT. Its protein product is CASWGPRSNSPGNTIYF.

This chain links TRBV18 with TRBJ1-6, with D hard to call. The germline V gene encodes CDR1 KGHSH and CDR2 LQKENI. CDR3 size: 15 residues. V was shortened by 3 bases and J by 6 bases, with 12 bases between the two germline ends. CDR3 nucleotide sequence: TGTGCCAGCTCACCTCAACGGCGGAGTAATTCACCCCTCCACTTT. It is translated as CASSPQRRSNSPLHF.

This chain joins TRBV5-1 and TRBJ2-2; D uncertain. The germline gives CDR1 SGHRS, CDR2 YFSETQ. The CDR3 contains 14 residues. The ends were cut back, 0 bases at V and 4 bases at J, with 7 bases in the middle. The CDR3 loop is CASSLVEPTGELFF. CDR3 in DNA: TGCGCCAGCAGCTTGGTTGAGCCCACCGGGGAGCTGTTTTTT.

The rearrangement uses TRBV15 and TRBJ2-7, with 7 bases aligning to TRBD1. From germline, CDR1 is LNHNV and CDR2 YYDKDF (reference sequence). Trimming cost V 1 base and J 5 bases; bases outside gene matches: 8. The CDR3 spans 15 residues. The CDR3 sequence is CATSRGTGVRNEQYF. CDR3 in DNA: TGTGCCACCAGCAGAGGAACAGGGGTGCGTAACGAGCAGTACTTC.

This chain links TRBV5-1 with TRBJ2-7; 8 nucleotides line up with TRBD1. The germline gives CDR1 SGHRS, CDR2 YFSETQ. CDR3 length: 18 residues. After removal of 3 bases from V and 0 bases from J, the junction contained 14 bases not matched to a gene. The CDR3 reads CASSSSRQGAPSSYEQYF. The CDR3 region has the DNA TGCGCCAGCAGCTCCTCCCGGCAGGGGGCTCCGAGCTCCTACGAGCAGTACTTC.

The V and J genes are TRBV5-1 and TRBJ2-2, with D possibly matching TRBD1 (7 bases). Germline CDR1 SGHRS, CDR2 YFSETQ. V lost 2 bases and J lost 5, with 13 bases in between. The CDR3 loop spans 15 amino acids. The CDR3 protein is CASSFRQGGTGELFF. DNA of the CDR3: TGCGCCAGCAGCTTCCGACAGGGAGGAACCGGGGAGCTGTTTTTT.

The CDR3 loop reads CASSFGGAGDQETQYF. CDR3 nucleotides: TGTGCCAGCAGCTTCGGGGGGGCAGGGGACCAAGAGACCCAGTACTTC. The chain recombines TRBV7-6 with TRBJ2-5; TRBD2 agrees at 8 bases. V lost 3 bases and J lost 0; bases outside the gene matches: 6. The CDR3 spans 16 residues. The V gene's germline CDR1 is SGHVS and CDR2 FNYEAQ.

The V gene is TRBV11-2, the J gene TRBJ2-5; 8 bases fit TRBD1. The V segment lost 5 bases and the J segment 4 bases; nucleotides outside the gene matches: 9. This CDR3 region has 15 residues. Germline CDR1 and CDR2: SGHAT and FQNNGV. The CDR3 DNA reads as TGTGCCAGCAGCCCCGGACAGGGTCGGCTAGAGACCCAGTACTTC. Translating gives CASSPGQGRLETQYF.

The count of this clone is one. V is TRBV30 and J is TRBJ2-5, with 10 positions matching TRBD1. The length of the CDR3 is 14 residues. CDR1 GTSNPN and CDR2 SVGIG come from the germline V gene (reference sequence). The junction had 8 bases not matched to a gene; V was cut back by 5 bases and J by 5 bases. CDR3 sequence reads: CAWEVTGQGETQYF. Written as DNA, the CDR3 is TGTGCCTGGGAGGTCACGGGACAGGGGGAGACCCAGTACTTC.

The chain uses TRBV7-2 and TRBJ1-4, with D perhaps matching TRBD1 (5 bases). The ends were cut back, 2 bases at V and 8 bases at J, with 9 bases in the middle. This CDR3 region has 13 residues. Per germline, CDR1 SGHTA and CDR2 FQGNSA. CDR3 DNA sequence: TGTGCCAGCAGCTTAAGGAGGGGCGAAAAACTGTTTTTT. It codes for CASSLRRGEKLFF.

The chain has TRBV19 and TRBJ1-4, with a possible D match to TRBD1 (6 bases). The germline V gene encodes CDR1 LNHDA and CDR2 SQIVND (reference sequence). The V and J ends lost 3 bases and 7 bases respectively, with 12 bases between them. The CDR3 spans 14 residues. The CDR3 sequence: CASSIYRGGEKLFF. CDR3 nucleotide sequence: TGTGCCAGTAGTATTTACAGAGGGGGTGAAAAACTGTTTTTT.

This clone occurred once. V and J are TRBV7-3 and TRBJ2-7; no clear D. V was shortened by 2 bases and J by 5 bases, with 10 bases between the two germline ends. CDR3 length: 13 amino acids. Germline V gene lookup returns CDR1 SGHTA and CDR2 FQGTGA. CDR3 sequence reads: CASSLVDGHEQYF. For the CDR3, the DNA is TGTGCCAGCAGCTTAGTGGATGGGCACGAGCAGTACTTC.

The chain joins TRBV20-1 to TRBJ2-7, with unresolved D. Deletions cut 3 bases from V and 0 bases from J, with 3 bases between. Germline V gene lookup returns CDR1 DFQATT and CDR2 SNEGSKA (reference sequence). The CDR3 consists of 11 residues. CDR3: CSASNSYEQYF. The DNA for the CDR3 is TGCAGTGCTAGTAACTCCTACGAGCAGTACTTC.

J is TRBJ2-3 and V is TRBV18; D not certain. The CDR3 has 12 residues. The ends were cut back, 5 bases at V and 7 bases at J, with 10 bases in the middle. Germline V gene sequence: CDR1 KGHSH, CDR2 LQKENI. CDR3 in DNA: TGTGCCAGCTCAGGGCTTCGAAATACGCAGTATTTT. Residues: CASSGLRNTQYF. Combining the CDR3 with reference TRBV18 and TRBJ2-3 gives the whole variable domain NAGVMQNPRHLVRRRGQEARLRCSPMKGHSHVYWYRQLPEEGLKFMVYLQKENIIDESGMPKERFSAEFPKEGPSILRIQQVVRGDSAAYFCASSGLRNTQYFGPGTRLTVL.

This chain uses TRBV13 with TRBJ1-4; 7 bases map to TRBD1. The CDR3 is 15 amino acids. V trimming: 5 bases; J trimming: 3 bases; junction bases outside the gene matches: 6. Germline CDR1 reads PRHDT; CDR2 reads FYEKMQ (reference sequence). The CDR3 sequence: CASSRRQGSNEKLFF. CDR3 bases: TGTGCCAGCAGCCGACGACAGGGTTCTAATGAAAAACTGTTTTTT.

CDR3 sequence reads: CASSLGADSDTQYF. CDR3 sequence (DNA): TGCGCCAGCAGCTTGGGGGCAGATTCAGATACGCAGTATTTT. The V gene is TRBV5-1, the J gene TRBJ2-3; unclear D gene. This CDR3 has 14 amino acids. Germline V gene lookup returns CDR1 SGHRS and CDR2 YFSETQ. V was clipped by 0 bases and J by 4 bases, with 9 bases between them. Complete variable domain (other parts from reference TRBV5-1 and TRBJ2-3): KAGVTQTPRYLIKTRGQQVTLSCSPISGHRSVSWYQQTPGQGLQFLFEYFSETQRNKGNFPGRFSGRQFSNSRSEMNVSTLELGDSALYLCASSLGADSDTQYFGPGTRLTVL.

The chain uses TRBV19 and TRBJ2-3, with 7 bases lining up with TRBD1. The CDR3 is 17 residues long. V lost 3 bases, J lost 2 bases, and 11 bases stayed unmatched. Germline V gives CDR1 LNHDA, CDR2 SQIVND (reference sequence). The chain's CDR3 is CASSISGTERNTDTQYF. Written as DNA, the CDR3 is TGTGCCAGTAGTATTTCCGGGACAGAGCGGAACACAGATACGCAGTATTTT.

The genes are TRBV5-4 and TRBJ1-1, with unresolved D. Germline assignment: CDR1 SGHNT and CDR2 YYREEE (reference sequence). Trimming pared 4 bases from V and 3 bases from J, leaving 16 bases between. The CDR3 contains 15 residues. The CDR3 region is CASSIKTYLDTEAFF. CDR3 nucleotide sequence: TGTGCCAGCAGCATAAAGACTTATCTGGACACTGAAGCTTTCTTT.

V is TRBV5-1 and J is TRBJ2-7, with D possibly TRBD2 on 5 matching bases. The V end lost 3 bases, the J end lost 5 bases, and 21 bases lay between the germline ends. Germline V gene sequence: CDR1 SGHRS, CDR2 YFSETQ. This CDR3 has 16 residues. CDR3 in amino acids: CASSSGNLGFKDEQYF. The CDR3 nucleotides are TGCGCCAGCAGCTCGGGAAATTTAGGGTTTAAAGACGAGCAGTACTTC. The variable domain in full, completed from reference TRBV5-1 and TRBJ2-7, reads KAGVTQTPRYLIKTRGQQVTLSCSPISGHRSVSWYQQTPGQGLQFLFEYFSETQRNKGNFPGRFSGRQFSNSRSEMNVSTLELGDSALYLCASSSGNLGFKDEQYFGPGTRLTVT.

V gene TRBV30 combines with J gene TRBJ2-2; the D gene is possibly TRBD2 (5 bases). Trimming took 3 bases from V and 5 from J, leaving 10 bases between them. This CDR3 is built from 13 residues. Germline V CDR1 and CDR2: GTSNPN, SVGIG (reference sequence). The CDR3 nucleotides are TGTGCCTGGAGACGAGGGAGTACCGGGGAGCTGTTTTTT. Amino acid sequence: CAWRRGSTGELFF.

Of note for this clone: This specimen includes other DNA sequences encoding the same CDR3. The gene calls are TRBV5-1 and TRBJ1-2; 7 positions match TRBD1. V lost 4 bases to trimming and J lost 3 bases; unmatched junction nucleotides: 6. CDR1 and CDR2 (germline): SGHRS, YFSETQ. This CDR3 spans 14 amino acids. The CDR3 region is CASSRLGTDYGYTF. In DNA form, the CDR3 reads TGCGCCAGCAGCCGACTCGGGACAGACTATGGCTACACCTTC.